This is a list of T cell receptor beta chains from one sample in a study of T cell clones after liver transplantation. Measured with immunoSEQ multiplex PCR; TCRdb has only the in-frame clones, and not every one. The profile shows 98,000 or so clones, 75% to 85% of them singletons. The sequencing here drew on CD4+ T cells from blood, taken before liver transplant. The receptors originated from a human donor who received a liver transplant. CDR3s include the opening cysteine and the closing phenylalanine or tryptophan. The D gene is left open where the match is weak. Size values are once, few and many counts, or a class for expanded clones, and some rows have none.

J gene,D gene,V gene,clone size,CDR3 protein,CDR3 DNA
TRBJ2-5,NA,TRBV13,NA,CASKWQMKETQYF,TGTGCCAGCAAATGGCAGATGAAAGAGACCCAGTACTTC
TRBJ2-5,NA,TRBV6-5,once,CASSYAGHEQETQYF,TGTGCCAGCAGTTACGCAGGGCACGAACAAGAGACCCAGTACTTC
TRBJ2-7,NA,TRBV2,NA,CASKRTASYEQYF,TGTGCCAGCAAGCGGACAGCCTCCTACGAGCAGTACTTC
TRBJ2-7,TRBD1,TRBV28,NA,CASSFGGTGNYEQYF,TGTGCCAGCAGTTTCGGGGGGACAGGGAACTACGAGCAGTACTTC
TRBJ1-3,NA,TRBV11-2,NA,CASSRLGRGNTIYF,TGTGCCAGCAGCCGCCTGGGCAGGGGAAACACCATATATTTT
TRBJ2-7,NA,TRBV19,NA,CASSKADLTSYEQYF,TGTGCCAGTAGTAAGGCCGATCTGACATCCTACGAGCAGTACTTC
TRBJ1-2,NA,TRBV5-8,NA,CASSLGQLNYGYTF,TGTGCCAGCAGCTTGGGACAGTTGAACTATGGCTACACCTTC
TRBJ2-2,TRBD1,TRBV5-8,NA,CASSPYRDRVNTGELFF,TGTGCCAGCAGCCCCTATCGGGACAGGGTGAACACCGGGGAGCTGTTTTTT
TRBJ1-1,NA,TRBV10-2,NA,CASSARLGGGMNTEAFF,TGCGCCAGCAGTGCCCGGCTCGGGGGGGGGATGAACACTGAAGCTTTCTTT
TRBJ1-2,TRBD1,TRBV19,NA,CASSIRGRSYGYTF,TGTGCCAGTAGTATCAGGGGGCGAAGCTATGGCTACACCTTC
TRBJ1-1,NA,TRBV18,NA,CASSPWGSGFEAFF,TGTGCCAGCTCACCCTGGGGGAGCGGTTTTGAAGCTTTCTTT
TRBJ1-5,NA,TRBV30,few,CAWSGQHNQPQHF,TGTGCCTGGAGCGGGCAGCACAATCAGCCCCAGCATTTT
TRBJ1-1,NA,TRBV18,NA,CASSLKGDGGTEAFF,TGTGCCAGCTCTCTAAAGGGGGACGGGGGGACTGAAGCTTTCTTT
TRBJ2-7,NA,TRBV21-1,NA,CANPPSGVSEQYF,TGTGCCAACCCCCCTAGCGGGGTTAGCGAGCAGTACTTC
TRBJ2-2,TRBD2,TRBV9,NA,CASSVLAGGQAGELFF,TGTGCCAGCAGCGTACTAGCGGGAGGGCAGGCCGGGGAGCTGTTTTTT
TRBJ2-5,NA,TRBV7-7,NA,CASSRDGGGTQYF,TGTGCCAGCAGCAGAGATGGGGGAGGGACCCAGTACTTC
TRBJ2-7,TRBD2,TRBV19,NA,CASSMSGLASYEQYF,TGTGCCAGTAGTATGTCGGGACTAGCGTCCTACGAGCAGTACTTC
TRBJ2-1,TRBD1,TRBV12-5,NA,CASGLARTGYNEQFF,TGTGCTAGTGGTTTGGCACGGACAGGATACAATGAGCAGTTCTTC
TRBJ1-3,NA,TRBV30,NA,CASGTVNSGNTIYF,TGTGCCTCCGGGACGGTGAACTCTGGAAACACCATATATTTT
TRBJ1-2,NA,TRBV7-2,NA,CASSLRQLYGYTF,TGTGCCAGCAGCTTACGACAGCTATATGGCTACACCTTC
TRBJ2-7,NA,TRBV6-1,NA,CASIFGTPLSDEQYF,TGTGCCAGCATTTTCGGGACTCCCCTGAGTGACGAGCAGTACTTC
TRBJ1-1,NA,TRBV5-5,few,CASRINGRAEAFF,TGTGCCAGCAGGATTAACGGGCGCGCTGAAGCTTTCTTT
TRBJ1-1,NA,TRBV11-2,NA,CASSLAGRAIKEAFF,TGTGCCAGCAGCTTAGCGGGCAGGGCAATAAAGGAAGCTTTCTTT
TRBJ2-5,NA,TRBV5-1,NA,CASSLRQSQETQYF,TGCGCCAGCAGCTTGAGACAGTCTCAAGAGACCCAGTACTTC
TRBJ2-7,NA,TRBV5-6,NA,CASSSTDGYYEQYF,TGTGCCAGCAGCTCTACTGACGGATACTACGAGCAGTACTTC
TRBJ1-2,NA,TRBV28,NA,CASSLNYGYTF,TGTGCCAGCAGCCTTAACTATGGCTACACCTTC
TRBJ2-3,TRBD2,TRBV2,NA,CASSLAGAGTDTQYF,TGTGCCAGCAGTCTAGCGGGAGCGGGCACAGATACGCAGTATTTT
TRBJ2-7,TRBD1,TRBV5-1,few,CASSLGDRAVYEQYF,TGCGCCAGCAGCTTGGGGGACAGGGCCGTTTACGAGCAGTACTTC
TRBJ2-4,TRBD2,TRBV4-1,NA,CASSPILAGVAKNIQYF,TGCGCCAGCAGCCCTATACTAGCGGGAGTGGCCAAAAACATTCAGTACTTC
TRBJ2-2,TRBD2,TRBV28,NA,CASSLLAGGSKGELFF,TGTGCCAGCAGTTTACTAGCGGGAGGAAGTAAGGGGGAGCTGTTTTTT
TRBJ2-7,NA,TRBV7-3,NA,CASSLETGQEQYF,TGTGCCAGCAGCTTAGAGACGGGCCAGGAGCAGTACTTC
TRBJ1-1,NA,TRBV6-1,NA,CASTPYSEAFF,TGTGCCAGCACGCCATACAGTGAAGCTTTCTTT
TRBJ1-4,NA,TRBV9,NA,CASSVPGSNEKLFF,TGTGCCAGCAGCGTCCCGGGCTCCAATGAAAAACTGTTTTTT
TRBJ1-5,NA,TRBV6-1,NA,CASSERQGVRQPQHF,TGTGCCAGCAGTGAAAGGCAGGGAGTCAGGCAGCCCCAGCATTTT
TRBJ1-1,NA,TRBV6-1,NA,CASSETTGPNTEAFF,TGTGCCAGCAGTGAGACAACAGGACCGAACACTGAAGCTTTCTTT
TRBJ1-3,NA,TRBV28,NA,CASSERGRGNTIYF,TGTGCCAGCTCCGAGCGGGGGCGCGGAAACACCATATATTTT
TRBJ2-5,NA,TRBV7-2,NA,CASSLGLGPETQYF,TGTGCCAGCAGCTTAGGACTAGGTCCGGAGACCCAGTACTTC
TRBJ2-1,TRBD2,TRBV5-1,NA,CASSFKGQTSGGYNEQFF,TGCGCCAGCAGCTTCAAGGGGCAGACTAGCGGGGGCTACAATGAGCAGTTCTTC
TRBJ2-1,TRBD1,TRBV11-2,NA,CASSLGTGEWNEQFF,TGTGCCAGCAGCTTGGGGACAGGGGAGTGGAATGAGCAGTTCTTC
TRBJ2-7,TRBD1,TRBV2,NA,CASSERDRGEDEQYF,TGTGCCAGCAGTGAGAGGGACAGGGGGGAAGACGAGCAGTACTTC
TRBJ2-1,NA,TRBV5-4,NA,CASSFPSGPYNEQFF,TGTGCCAGCAGCTTCCCCAGCGGCCCCTACAATGAGCAGTTCTTC
TRBJ2-7,NA,TRBV21-1,NA,CASSTRGKSYEQYF,TGTGCCAGCAGCACCCGGGGCAAGTCCTACGAGCAGTACTTC
TRBJ1-2,TRBD1,TRBV29-1,NA,CSIWTGEGYTF,TGCAGCATCTGGACAGGGGAAGGCTACACCTTC
TRBJ2-7,TRBD2,TRBV7-8,NA,CASSQLGGRAPYEQYF,TGTGCCAGCAGCCAACTAGGCGGGAGGGCCCCCTACGAGCAGTACTTC
TRBJ1-5,NA,TRBV4-1,NA,CASSQGNAGAVYQPQHF,TGCGCCAGCAGCCAAGGAAATGCGGGGGCGGTTTATCAGCCCCAGCATTTT
TRBJ2-7,NA,TRBV9,NA,CASSARDWDSYEQYF,TGTGCCAGCAGCGCCCGGGACTGGGACTCCTACGAGCAGTACTTC